Detailed here is one T cell receptor (beta chain). The data derive from a study of blood T cell repertoires in COVID-19. Overall study: The study drew acute and convalescent COVID-19 samples from the United States, Italy and Spain. Sources were T cells, B-cell-depleted T cells, or PBMCs; the material itself was cDNA or gDNA.

The repertoire was sequenced with immunoSEQ multiplex PCR; TCRdb's copy has only in-frame clones and lacks some. The profile shows approximately 300,000 clones, roughly 91% of them singletons. Germline lookup yields CDR1 MNHEY and CDR2 SVGAGI. The CDR3 has 13 amino acids. V was cut by 3 bases and J by 1 base, with 6 bases left in between. The chain uses TRBV6-5 and TRBJ1-1; no definite D call. Sequenced sample: peripheral blood. This TCR was recovered from a man younger than 45 with acute or convalescent COVID-19. This CDR3 is CASSYAGNTEAFF. The CDR3 region has the DNA TGTGCCAGCAGTTATGCGGGGAACACTGAAGCTTTCTTT.